These 19 T cell receptor beta chains were all obtained from the same sample, sequenced in a study of T cell repertoires in cytomegalovirus infection. TCRdb re-derived calls from the reads in MiXCR, one entry per CDR3 protein. The sample lists some 150,000 distinct CDR3 sequences, about 6.3% occurring once. The sample comprised PBMCs. These receptors originate from a human donor in good health (CMV status not recorded). Some clones in this sample may be carry-over from other donors' samples.

In its sample, this clonotype was seen many times. The genes are TRBV28 and TRBJ1-5, with unresolved D. The CDR3 covers 16 residues. V gave up 4 bases and J gave up 0 bases, with 13 bases separating them. CDR1 and CDR2 from the germline V gene are MDHEN and SYDVKM. The CDR3 reads CASSSSGHYSNQPQHF. The CDR3 DNA sequence: TGTGCCAGCAGTTCCTCTGGCCACTATAGCAATCAGCCCCAGCATTTT.

There are many counts of this clonotype. The genes are TRBV12-3 or TRBV12-4 and TRBJ1-1; the D gene is possibly TRBD1 (6 bases). CDR3 size: 19 residues. V lost 1 base and J lost 4, with 25 bases in between. The CDR3 protein is CASSLVPKREHRVGTEAFF. The CDR3, as DNA: TGTGCCAGCAGTTTAGTCCCTAAAAGGGAGCACAGGGTGGGCACTGAAGCTTTCTTT.

This clonotype turned up a few times. V and J are TRBV6-1 and TRBJ2-1, with 7 bases fitting TRBD1. The CDR3 is 15 amino acids. V gave up 2 bases and J gave up 4 bases; unmatched junction bases: 5. Per germline, CDR1 MNHNS and CDR2 SASEGT. The CDR3 loop is CASSELDRFYNEQFF. The DNA of the CDR3 is TGTGCCAGCAGTGAACTGGACAGGTTTTACAATGAGCAGTTCTTC.

This clonotype was seen many times. The chain couples TRBV10-3 to TRBJ2-5; D is undetermined. Germline V gene sequence: CDR1 ENHRY, CDR2 SYGVKD. This CDR3 contains 17 residues. Between the trimmed V and J ends, which lost 0 bases and 2 bases, there was a span of 16 bases. In DNA form, the CDR3 reads TGTGCCATCAGTGAGTCAATTGAGTATAGGCTTCAAGAGACCCAGTACTTC. Translated: CAISESIEYRLQETQYF.

The table lists this clonotype with many counts. The CDR3 loop reads CASSARADRGAYGYTF. The DNA of the CDR3 is TGTGCCAGCAGTGCACGGGCGGACAGGGGGGCCTATGGCTACACCTTC. The chain has TRBV6-1 and TRBJ1-2, with 10 bases that match TRBD1. The CDR3 has 16 residues. The V and J ends lost 4 bases and 4 bases, in that order; junction bases with no gene match: 9. Per germline, CDR1 MNHNS and CDR2 SASEGT.

In this sample, this clonotype turned up many times. The chain employs TRBV19 and TRBJ1-1; D remains unclear. The germline CDR1 and CDR2 sequences are LNHDA and SQIVND (reference sequence). V dropped 5 bases and J dropped 5 bases, with 18 bases sitting between them. This CDR3 spans 15 amino acids. The CDR3 DNA reads as TGTGCCAGTAGTCCCACCGACACCCGTAGGACTGAAGCTTTCTTT. Its translation: CASSPTDTRRTEAFF. Together with reference TRBV19 and TRBJ1-1, the CDR3 gives the full variable domain: DGGITQSPKYLFRKEGQNVTLSCEQNLNHDAMYWYRQDPGQGLRLIYYSQIVNDFQKGDIAEGYSVSREKKESFPLTVTSAQKNPTAFYLCASSPTDTRRTEAFFGQGTRLTVV.

This clonotype came up many times. The chain is built from TRBV7-9 and TRBJ2-3; 8 bases fit TRBD1. The germline CDR1 and CDR2 sequences are SEHNR and FQNEAQ (reference sequence). Trimming removed 4 bases from V and 3 bases from J; junction bases left unmatched: 18. The CDR3 is 19 residues long. The DNA for the CDR3 is TGTGCCAGCAGCTCCTTCCGGGCAGGGGGCTTTCCGGGGACAGATACGCAGTATTTT. This codes for CASSSFRAGGFPGTDTQYF.

This clonotype was found many times. The chain couples TRBV10-3 to TRBJ2-7; D may be TRBD1 (6 bases). V shed 0 bases and J shed 2 bases, with 17 bases lying between them. Germline CDR1 ENHRY, CDR2 SYGVKD. The CDR3 consists of 17 residues. In nucleotides, the CDR3 is TGTGCCATCAGTGAGTCGGACAGTTTTAATGGTCCCTACGAGCAGTACTTC. This encodes CAISESDSFNGPYEQYF.

This clonotype came up many times. This chain joins TRBV20-1 and TRBJ1-5; D uncertain. CDR1 and CDR2 (germline): DFQATT, SNEGSKA (reference sequence). CDR3 size: 13 residues. The V end was cut by 3 bases, the J end by 2 bases, with 8 bases between. The CDR3 loop is CSARTDGNQPQHF. The CDR3 nucleotides read TGCAGTGCTAGGACGGACGGCAATCAGCCCCAGCATTTT.

This clonotype was recorded a few times. The chain uses TRBV29-1 and TRBJ1-1; no firm D call. Germline V gives CDR1 SQVTM, CDR2 ANQGSEA. The CDR3 has 13 amino acids. Trimming left V 3 bases short and J 2 bases short, with 10 bases between. The CDR3 here is CSVDRAANTEAFF. The CDR3 bases are TGCAGCGTTGACCGGGCAGCCAACACTGAAGCTTTCTTT.

This clonotype was counted many times. The gene calls are TRBV7-8 and TRBJ2-7; TRBD2 might be the D (8 bases). Trimming shortened V by 5 bases and J by 2 bases, and 22 bases separated the two germline ends. Germline CDR1 and CDR2: SGHVS and FQNEAQ. The CDR3 spans 17 residues. This chain's CDR3 is CASSQLLAGGQPYEQYF. In DNA form, the CDR3 reads TGTGCCAGCAGCCAACTTCTTGCGGGGGGACAGCCCTACGAGCAGTACTTC.

The chain carries TRBV30 and TRBJ2-6, with D unresolved. The CDR3 is 11 residues long. Germline CDR1 reads GTSNPN; CDR2 reads SVGIG (reference sequence). V lost 5 bases to trimming and J lost 2 bases, with 1 base between them. DNA for the CDR3: TGTGCCTGGGCTGGGGCCAACGTCCTGACTTTC. It codes for CAWAGANVLTF. Based on the CDR3 plus reference TRBV30 and TRBJ2-6, the full variable domain is SQTIHQWPATLVQPVGSPLSLECTVEGTSNPNLYWYRQAAGRGLQLLFYSVGIGQISSEVPQNLSASRPQDRQFILSSKKLLLSDSGFYLCAWAGANVLTFGAGSRLTVL.

The V call is TRBV7-8, the J call TRBJ2-1; 8 bases match TRBD2. V lost 4 bases to trimming and J lost 0 bases; unmatched junction nucleotides: 2. The CDR3 has 15 residues. Germline V CDR1 and CDR2: SGHVS, FQNEAQ. Written as DNA, the CDR3 is TGTGCCAGCAGCTCCCTAGCGGGCTCCTACAATGAGCAGTTCTTC. Translation gives CASSSLAGSYNEQFF.

This clonotype was recorded many times. This chain connects TRBV7-2 to TRBJ2-1, with TRBD1 matching 7 bases. Trimming at V came to 2 bases and at J to 7 bases, leaving 8 bases not matched to a gene. There are 15 residues in the CDR3. Germline V CDR1 and CDR2: SGHTA, FQGNSA. The CDR3 spells CASSLRGQRANEQFF. CDR3 bases: TGTGCCAGCAGCTTAAGGGGACAGAGGGCAAATGAGCAGTTCTTC.

For this clonotype: This clone may be a read error of a much larger clone one base away. The V gene is TRBV7-6, the J gene TRBJ2-3, with 7 bases matching TRBD2. The CDR3 is 15 residues long. The germline V gene has CDR1 SGHVS and CDR2 FNYEAQ. The V and J ends lost 1 base and 3 bases, in that order; junction bases with no gene match: 4. The CDR3 is CASSLDLAVTDTQYF. In nucleotides, the CDR3 is TGTGCCAGCAGCTTAGATCTAGCGGTGACAGATACGCAGTATTTT.

The rearrangement links TRBV4-2 to TRBJ2-3; tentative D call: TRBD1 (7 bases). The germline V gene encodes CDR1 LGHNA and CDR2 YNFKEQ. The length of the CDR3 is 15 residues. The ends were cut back, 0 bases at V and 8 bases at J, with 15 bases in the middle. The CDR3 DNA sequence: TGTGCCAGCAGCCAAGAGGACAGGTTGGAGGGTACGCAGTATTTT. Amino acid sequence: CASSQEDRLEGTQYF.

At least ten counts were recorded for this clonotype. V gene TRBV6-2 or TRBV6-3 combines with J gene TRBJ2-5, with 8 bases that match TRBD2. The CDR3 is 20 residues long. The V segment lost 5 bases and the J segment 2 bases; nucleotides outside the gene matches: 22. The germline V gene has CDR1 MNHEY and CDR2 SVGEGT. The CDR3 region is CASSTSPYRGGTPTQETQYF. CDR3 DNA sequence: TGTGCCAGCAGTACCTCTCCGTACCGGGGGGGGACACCTACTCAAGAGACCCAGTACTTC.

This clonotype was found a few times. The chain combines TRBV7-9 with TRBJ2-1, with 12 bases that match TRBD2. The CDR3 runs to 14 residues. V trimming: 5 bases; J trimming: 10 bases; junction bases outside the gene matches: 6. CDR1 and CDR2 from the germline V gene are SEHNR and FQNEAQ (reference sequence). The CDR3 sequence: CASSPSGGAEEQFF. As DNA, the CDR3 is TGTGCCAGCAGCCCTAGCGGGGGGGCTGAGGAGCAGTTCTTC.

At least ten counts were recorded for this clonotype. This chain links TRBV11-2 with TRBJ2-1; a weak D match, TRBD1 (6 bases). CDR1 and CDR2 from the germline V gene are SGHAT and FQNNGV. This CDR3 region has 14 residues. Trimming removed 1 base from V and 4 bases from J, with 8 bases in between. CDR3 in amino acids: CASSLAGQYNEQFF. In DNA form, the CDR3 reads TGTGCCAGCAGCTTAGCCGGACAGTACAATGAGCAGTTCTTC.